The present T cell receptor (beta chain) was sequenced within a study of Ad26.COV2.S vaccination and SARS-CoV-2 variants. This CDR3 contains 15 residues. V shed 2 bases and J shed 1 base, with 9 bases lying between them. Germline CDR1 reads SGHTA; CDR2 reads FQGTGA. Treatment in this sample: around 19 received Ad26.COV2.S at low or high dose, single or two shots; 5 received placebo; per-sample allocation not given. Specimen acquisition occurred on day 63 following the initial vaccine or placebo injection. Produced via immunoSEQ multiplex PCR; TCRdb's table is partial and in-frame only. Of some 640,000 clones detected, 80% to 90% appear once; the ten largest clones hold about 1.5%.

Sequencing used peripheral blood, obtained in a trial of Ad26.COV2.S vaccine versus placebo. The TCR was taken from a person aged 18-65 years who received the Ad26.COV2.S COVID-19 vaccine or a placebo. This chain uses TRBV7-3 with TRBJ2-1; D is tentatively TRBD1 or TRBD2 (6 bases each). CDR3 region: CASSLEGGSYNEQFF. The CDR3 DNA reads TGTGCCAGCAGCTTAGAGGGGGGATCCTACAATGAGCAGTTCTTC. Variable domain in full (rest from reference TRBV7-3 and TRBJ2-1): GAGVSQTPSNKVTEKGKYVELRCDPISGHTALYWYRQSLGQGPEFLIYFQGTGAADDSGLPNDRFFAVRPEGSVSTLKIQRTERGDSAVYLCASSLEGGSYNEQFFGPGTRLTVL.